This T cell receptor (beta chain) was captured by sequencing in a study of beta chain features in type 1 diabetes. Study as a whole: Summed over all samples, the examined sorted cells came to under 110,000,000.

A note on this clone: The antigen is unknown.

This CDR3 has 15 residues. Germline CDR1 is MNHEY and CDR2 is SVGAGI. Trimming shortened V by 5 bases and J by 4 bases, and 14 bases separated the two germline ends. The authors reverse transcribed all of the isolated RNA, so sequencing captured expressed TCRB transcripts. The table came from immunoSEQ multiplex PCR; TCRdb's copy has only in-frame clones and leaves some out. The sample has around 240,000 clones, roughly 17% seen once. Sorting of CD4+ naive, central memory, regulatory and stem cell-like memory cells was performed via CD45RO/CCR7/CD25/CD127/CD95/CD27. Study-level results: In all four CD4+ subsets, TCRB CDR3 length was significantly, moderately reduced in type 1 diabetes. Patients and controls would be equally affected if PCR favored shorter templates.

Material: naive CD4+ T cells from blood. This chain links TRBV6-5 with TRBJ2-2, with D perhaps matching TRBD1 (6 bases). The TCR sequence derives from a man aged 25 to 40 with type 1 diabetes. The CDR3 loop is CASSKLTGSTGELFF. CDR3 nucleotides: TGTGCCAGCAGTAAATTGACAGGTTCCACCGGGGAGCTGTTTTTT.